One and the same sample provided the 23 T cell receptor beta chains below, sequenced in a study of T cells in Graves' hyperthyroidism and ophthalmopathy. Amplification of TCR beta CDR3 regions used RNA as the template. The HTBI primer set drove a first-round RT-PCR of the TCR CDR3. TCRdb reprocessed the multiplex PCR reads via MiXCR and lists one record per CDR3 protein. The sample yields about 600,000 distinct CDR3 sequences, 14% seen once. The sequencing sample was made of blood. The receptor source for this set is a woman aged 18 to 35 with Graves' ophthalmopathy.

This clonotype was seen repeatedly, ten times or more. The gene calls are TRBV6-1 and TRBJ1-1, with no clear D. In germline, CDR1 is MNHNS, CDR2 SASEGT. The CDR3 is made up of 15 amino acids. The germline V and J ends were trimmed by 7 bases and 0 bases, with 15 bases remaining between them. The DNA for the CDR3 is TGTGCCAGCACCCCTTATCGGACGATGAACACTGAAGCTTTCTTT. This sequence encodes CASTPYRTMNTEAFF.

This clonotype was observed many times. The chain combines TRBV2 with TRBJ2-5, with a possible D match to TRBD1 (6 bases). Germline lookup yields CDR1 SNHLY and CDR2 FYNNEI. The CDR3 has 14 amino acids. The ends were cut back, 6 bases at V and 5 bases at J, with 16 bases in the middle. The CDR3 is CASRIQGPGETQYF. The CDR3, as DNA: TGTGCCAGCAGGATACAGGGACCTGGGGAGACCCAGTACTTC.

This clonotype was picked up many times. J is TRBJ2-6 and V is TRBV7-2; no firm D call. The ends were cut back, 1 base at V and 0 bases at J, with 10 bases in the middle. This CDR3 spans 17 amino acids. Per the germline V gene, CDR1 is SGHTA and CDR2 is FQGNSA. For the CDR3, the DNA is TGTGCCAGCAGCTTAGATCCGGGCCGCTCTGGGGCCAACGTCCTGACTTTC. Its translation is CASSLDPGRSGANVLTF.

The table lists this clonotype with a few counts. The chain carries TRBV4-3 and TRBJ2-5, with TRBD1 matching 7 bases. Looked up from germline, CDR1 is LGHNA and CDR2 is YSLEER. With 4 bases clipped from V and 1 base from J, the junction kept 6 bases outside the gene matches. CDR3 length: 15 amino acids. CDR3: CASSLLRDSQETQYF. Here the CDR3 DNA reads TGCGCCAGCAGCCTCCTTCGGGACAGCCAAGAGACCCAGTACTTC.

This clonotype appeared a few times. The chain recombines TRBV4-1 with TRBJ1-2; D is ambiguous. In germline, CDR1 is MGHRA, CDR2 YSYEKL. The ends were cut back, 0 bases at V and 7 bases at J, with 12 bases in the middle. This CDR3 is built from 14 residues. The CDR3 loop is CASSQDGTFGGYTF. DNA of the CDR3: TGCGCCAGCAGCCAAGATGGAACTTTTGGTGGCTACACCTTC.

The chain uses TRBV2 and TRBJ1-4; D is ambiguous. Germline V gene sequence: CDR1 SNHLY, CDR2 FYNNEI. There are 15 residues in the CDR3. V lost 1 base, J lost 7 bases, and 13 bases lay in between. The CDR3 sequence is CASSEGERGGEKLFF. The CDR3 DNA is TGTGCCAGCAGTGAAGGGGAACGGGGTGGTGAAAAACTGTTTTTT. The whole variable domain, filled in from reference TRBV2 and TRBJ1-4, reads EPEVTQTPSHQVTQMGQEVILRCVPISNHLYFYWYRQILGQKVEFLVSFYNNEISEKSEIFDDQFSVERPDGSNFTLKIRSTKLEDSAMYFCASSEGERGGEKLFFGSGTQLSVL.

This clonotype was detected ten times or more. V usage is TRBV20-1 and J usage is TRBJ2-3; 8 nucleotides agree with TRBD1. Unmatched junction bases numbered 7, after V lost 5 bases and J lost 6 bases. The CDR3 consists of 13 residues. Germline V CDR1 and CDR2: DFQATT, SNEGSKA (reference sequence). CDR3 sequence (DNA): TGCAGTGCTCGGCAGGGGGCGAGGGATACGCAGTATTTT. This encodes CSARQGARDTQYF.

This clonotype was observed many times. The J gene is TRBJ1-1, the V gene TRBV29-1, with 7 bases lining up with TRBD1. The CDR3 loop spans 12 amino acids. J lost 4 bases, V lost 7 bases, and 6 bases had no gene match. Germline values: CDR1 SQVTM, CDR2 ANQGSEA. CDR3 residues: CSGWSGGTEAFF. The CDR3 DNA sequence: TGCAGCGGATGGTCAGGGGGCACTGAAGCTTTCTTT.

The V gene is TRBV27, the J gene TRBJ2-4; 9 bases match TRBD2. Germline V gives CDR1 MNHEY, CDR2 SMNVEV (reference sequence). The CDR3 is 15 amino acids. V trimming: 0 bases; J trimming: 5 bases; junction bases outside the gene matches: 2. Here the CDR3 reads CASSLSSGSENIQYF. The CDR3 DNA reads TGTGCCAGCAGTTTATCTAGCGGGAGTGAAAACATTCAGTACTTC.

In this sample, this clonotype turned up a few times. This chain links TRBV9 with TRBJ2-5; 12 nucleotides align to TRBD1. This CDR3 has 16 residues. Germline trimming cut 3 bases from V and 4 bases from J; bases unmatched to any gene: 7. CDR1 SGDLS and CDR2 YYNGEE come from the germline V gene. For the CDR3, the DNA is TGTGCCAGCAGCGGGGGACAGGGGGCCTGGACAGAGACCCAGTACTTC. This encodes CASSGGQGAWTETQYF.

The sample holds many counts of this clonotype. V usage is TRBV6-1 and J usage is TRBJ1-1, with a weak D call TRBD1 (6 bases). Per germline, CDR1 MNHNS and CDR2 SASEGT. CDR3 length: 13 residues. Trimming removed 7 bases from V and 5 bases from J, with 14 bases in between. The CDR3 coding sequence is TGTGCCAGCACGGGAACAGGGTGGACTGAAGCTTTCTTT. It specifies CASTGTGWTEAFF.

This clonotype was recorded many times. This chain links TRBV11-3 with TRBJ2-5; D ambiguous. Trimming took off 1 base at V and 2 bases at J, with 5 bases between the two ends. The germline CDR1 and CDR2 sequences are SGHNT and YENEEA. This CDR3 has 13 amino acids. CDR3 protein: CASSLAFQETQYF. The CDR3 DNA follows: TGTGCCAGCAGCTTAGCATTTCAAGAGACCCAGTACTTC.

This clonotype was counted at least ten times. V usage is TRBV19 and J usage is TRBJ1-1; D ambiguous. This CDR3 spans 12 amino acids. Germline V lookup: CDR1 LNHDA, CDR2 SQIVND (reference sequence). Trimming took 6 bases from V and 7 from J, leaving 12 bases between them. This chain's CDR3 is CASSLNPFEAFF. CDR3 nucleotides: TGTGCCAGTAGCCTAAACCCATTTGAAGCTTTCTTT.

This clonotype was counted a few times. This may arise from a read error, as a much more abundant clone is one base away. The chain uses TRBV12-3 or TRBV12-4 and TRBJ2-1, with 10 bases fitting TRBD2. J gave up 8 bases and V 6 bases, and 16 bases lay outside the gene matches. The CDR3 is 17 residues long. DNA of the CDR3: TGTGCCAGCAGATCGGGCAGGGTGGGACTAGCGAATGATGAGCAGTTCTTC. It encodes CASRSGRVGLANDEQFF.

J is TRBJ1-5 and V is TRBV20-1; D remains ambiguous. The germline gives CDR1 DFQATT, CDR2 SNEGSKA (reference sequence). V lost 6 bases, J lost 4 bases, and 10 bases lay in between. CDR3 length: 12 residues. CDR3 region: CSALQRNQPQHF. The DNA of the CDR3 is TGCAGTGCCTTACAGAGGAATCAGCCCCAGCATTTT.

This clonotype has a count of ten or more. The rearrangement uses TRBV27 and TRBJ2-1; 7 nucleotides line up with TRBD2. The CDR3 sequence is 16 residues long. CDR1 and CDR2 from the germline V gene are MNHEY and SMNVEV (reference sequence). V lost 8 bases, J lost 0 bases, and 10 bases stayed unmatched. CDR3 in DNA: TGTGCCAGCTCCACCCTAGCGGCAGGCTCCTACAATGAGCAGTTCTTC. Its translation: CASSTLAAGSYNEQFF.

In its sample, this clonotype was seen a few times. V usage is TRBV4-1 and J usage is TRBJ2-1; 7 bases are shared with TRBD1. V lost 3 bases and J lost 7; bases outside the gene matches: 6. From germline, CDR1 is MGHRA and CDR2 YSYEKL. The length of the CDR3 is 14 residues. The CDR3 sequence: CASSHHRQGNEQFF. The CDR3 bases are TGCGCCAGCAGCCACCACCGACAGGGAAATGAGCAGTTCTTC.

This clonotype was seen ten or more times. The chain is built from TRBV28 and TRBJ1-5; perhaps TRBD1 as D (6 bases). The V gene lost 2 bases and the J gene lost 2 bases, with 13 bases spanning the gap. The CDR3 runs 16 residues. The germline CDR1 and CDR2 sequences are MDHEN and SYDVKM. The CDR3 reads CASSLIARQGNQPQHF. The DNA of the CDR3 is TGTGCCAGCAGTTTAATTGCTCGACAGGGCAATCAGCCCCAGCATTTT.

This clonotype occurred many times. The V call is TRBV12-5, the J call TRBJ2-3; D perhaps matches TRBD1 (6 bases). The V gene lost 3 bases and the J gene lost 5 bases, with 12 bases spanning the gap. Looked up from germline, CDR1 is LGHNT and CDR2 is FRNRAP. The CDR3 length is 14 residues. CDR3 nucleotides: TGTGCTAGTGGTTTAGGGGGAGTGGGAGATACGCAGTATTTT. Its protein is CASGLGGVGDTQYF.

The sample holds many counts of this clonotype. The CDR3 sequence: CAWSSGQGKETQYF. CDR3 sequence (DNA): TGTGCCTGGAGTTCCGGACAGGGCAAAGAGACCCAGTACTTC. The chain is built from TRBV30 and TRBJ2-5; 8 nucleotides match TRBD1. The CDR3 contains 14 residues. Germline CDR1 GTSNPN, CDR2 SVGIG (reference sequence). Germline trimming cut 2 bases from V and 3 bases from J; bases unmatched to any gene: 5.

A remark on this clonotype: A much larger clone differs from this one at a single base, so this may be a read error. This chain uses TRBV6-1 with TRBJ2-7; D possibly uses TRBD1 or TRBD2 (5 bases each). This CDR3 spans 11 amino acids. CDR1 and CDR2 from the germline V gene are MNHNS and SASEGT. CDR3 in DNA: TGTGGCAGCGGACACGGTCGGCAGCAGTACTTC. The encoded protein is CGSGHGRQQYF.

There are many counts of this clonotype. The rearrangement links TRBV5-1 to TRBJ2-7, with D possibly TRBD1 on 5 matching bases. The germline CDR1 and CDR2 sequences are SGHRS and YFSETQ. The CDR3 loop spans 16 amino acids. V lost 1 base and J lost 1, with 15 bases in between. CDR3 nucleotides: TGCGCCAGCAGCTTGTTACCAGGGCCCAATTCCTACGAGCAGTACTTC. Its translation is CASSLLPGPNSYEQYF.

This clonotype has at least ten counts. The chain carries TRBV3-1 and TRBJ2-3; the D call may be TRBD1 or TRBD2 (5 bases each). The CDR3 is 15 amino acids. Trimming removed 3 bases from V and 1 base from J, with 11 bases in between. Germline lookup yields CDR1 LGHDT and CDR2 YNNKEL (reference sequence). CDR3 residues: CASSQGTVRTDTQYF. The DNA for the CDR3 is TGTGCCAGCAGCCAGGGGACGGTCCGCACAGATACGCAGTATTTT.